A single T cell receptor beta chain is shown here with its context. There are a few counts of this clonotype. What this receptor recognizes is not known. No base quality information exists; no much larger clone differs at one position. The study was a case-control design nested within a healthcare worker cohort in London, UK, with weekly nasopharyngeal swab PCR tests and blood sampling. Between 23 and 31 March 2020, the week of the UK lockdown, healthcare workers were enrolled and then followed up weekly for as long as 16 weeks. The library was produced with 5' RACE. The instrument was a NextSeq 500. In the TCR library protocol, unique molecular identifiers were attached to individual cDNA molecules to correct for PCR bias and sequencing error. Both TCR alpha and beta chains were sequenced, and tight co-correlation was observed between alpha and beta sequence abundances in each sample. The source study handled its data this way. Decombinator V4 was used to annotate TCR sequences for V gene, J gene and CDR3. TCRs were defined as expanded if a significant change between any two time points was detected under a Poisson model with p below 0.0001. TCR abundances were normalised to the total number of TCRs sequenced per sample and were expressed as counts per million. MAIT TCRs were defined by TRAV1-2 paired with TRAJ12, TRAJ20 or TRAJ33, and iNKT TCRs by TRAV10 paired with TRAJ18. A search of VDJdb, accessed on 1 November 2021, was run for TCRs annotated to CMV, EBV and SARS-CoV-2, with TCRs annotated for multiple antigens excluded. The public reads were run again by TCRdb, first through fastp at Q25 and then through MiXCR, and only productive beta chains were kept. Rows with one shared CDR3 protein collapse into an entry with the most common genes and DNA. Clone size and V and J calls follow TCRdb, not the original study. The sample yields 65,000 to 70,000 distinct CDR3 sequences; approximately 12% were counted once. The top ten hold about 1.6% of the sample.

These data belong to a study of early T cells in non-severe SARS-CoV-2 infection (dated by TCRdb to about 2021). A note on the overall study: TCR sequencing used bulk RNA from unsorted whole blood, so alpha and beta chains could not be paired.

Findings and caveats that apply to the study as a whole: VDJdb matching was skewed toward anti-spike CD8 responses and likely underestimated virus-specific expansions, missing private and CD4 specificities.

Counted from cysteine to phenylalanine, this CDR3 has 12 amino acids. Only CDR3 DNA is held: 36 bases, read in frame from base 1. Between the V and J ends, shortened by 1 base and 5 bases respectively, the junction contains 4 bases. Based on the germline V gene, the CDR1 and CDR2 sequences are KGHSH and LQKENI. This clonotype originated in an adult who was a healthcare worker with PCR-confirmed SARS-CoV-2 infection or an uninfected control (not recorded which). Material for sequencing was whole blood. The sequence is built from TRBV18 and TRBJ2-3, with the D gene uncertain. The nucleotide sequence is TGTGCCAGCTCACCACAGAAAGATACGCAGTATTTT. Its protein reads: CASSPQKDTQYF.